This TCR beta chain stems from a study of T cell responses to AZD1222 COVID-19 vaccine. Study-wide findings and caveats: Donors were chiefly white British, with a greater number of females, and clonal diversity was perhaps underestimated. CD4 TCRs associated with vaccination spanned spike, dominating at 160-218 and 743-854.

Here immunoSEQ multiplex PCR was the method, and the copy in TCRdb shows in-frame clones only, minus some. The repertoire includes about 140,000 clones, 85% to 90% of them detected once, and approximately 3.4% sits in the top ten. There are 14 residues in the CDR3. CDR1 LGHDT and CDR2 YNNKEL come from the germline V gene (reference sequence). V shed 5 bases and J shed 0 bases, with 10 bases lying between them. A few counts support this clone. Its antigen is not known. V and J are TRBV3-1 (or the pseudogene TRBV3-2) and TRBJ1-1; D unclear. Material: peripheral blood, obtained on day 0 of AZD1222 vaccination. The sequence was collected from an adult in good health. The CDR3 DNA reads as TGTGCCAGCAGCATCAGACGGATGAACACTGAAGCTTTCTTT. It translates to CASSIRRMNTEAFF.